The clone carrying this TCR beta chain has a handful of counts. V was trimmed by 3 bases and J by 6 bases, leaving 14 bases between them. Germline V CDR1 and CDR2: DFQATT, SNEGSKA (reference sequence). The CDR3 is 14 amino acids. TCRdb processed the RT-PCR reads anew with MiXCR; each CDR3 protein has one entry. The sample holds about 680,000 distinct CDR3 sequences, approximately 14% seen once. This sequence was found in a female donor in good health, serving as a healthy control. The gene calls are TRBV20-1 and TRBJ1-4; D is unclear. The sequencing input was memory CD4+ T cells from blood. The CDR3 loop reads CSASPPAYDEKLFF. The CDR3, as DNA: TGCAGTGCTAGCCCTCCTGCTTACGATGAAAAACTGTTTTTT.